The text below deals with one T cell receptor beta chain. It lacks a known antigen. Per-nucleotide qualities are absent, and no much larger clonotype sits a single base away. This entry belongs to a study of blood T cells in healthy people across ages (dated by TCRdb to about 2015). About the full investigation: Template switching captured roughly one uniquely barcoded TCR beta cDNA molecule per two T cells in model experiments. To track age-related changes in TCR beta repertoire diversity, the study relied on deep sequencing normalized with unique cDNA molecular identifiers. Using the same blood draw, the study looked at two additional independent replicas of 1 million unique cDNA reads for two donors, one aged 18 to 30 and the other aged 80 or older. Four age groups were formed from the donors: young (average roughly 15 years), middle-aged (around 39), aged (approximately 60) and long-lived (around 82).

General study outcomes and caveats: The CMV infection status of donors was not known, potentially confounding age-related changes in expanded clonotypes. Since profiling was done on bulk unsorted PBMCs, naive and antigen-experienced compartments could not be conclusively compared. Estimates of total diversity based on one million sequenced T cells were regarded as lower bounds and as underestimates. Compared with the aged group, more naive CD4+ T cells, fewer expanded clones and increased TCR diversity were shown by the long-lived group, suggesting age selection. Observed TCR beta diversity correlated strongly with the percentage of naive T cells measured by flow cytometry. As age increased, observed TCR beta diversity per million T cells dropped in a roughly linear way, and a significant reduction was already evident by age 40.

The donors were 40 or so Caucasian individuals from Russia, aged roughly 6 to 95 years, who were systemically healthy. Approximately 9.3 milliliters of peripheral blood were drawn from each donor into EDTA-treated Vacutainer tubes. PBMCs were isolated by Ficoll-Paque density-gradient centrifugation, with at least 6 million obtained per sample. Total RNA, at least 5.5 micrograms per sample, was extracted from PBMCs with Trizol reagent. For every donor, flow cytometry on a PBMC aliquot measured the percentage of naive CD45RAhigh/CD27high T cells. The library was built by means of 5' RACE. The sequencer was an Illumina HiSeq 2500. A second PCR of roughly 7 to 11 cycles was performed with a sample-barcoded 5' primer and a J-beta primer mix. A template-switch 5' adaptor carrying 12 random nucleotides introduced a unique molecular identifier onto each TCR beta cDNA molecule. Each sample yielded at least 3 million CDR3-containing paired-end reads. First-strand cDNA synthesis was performed from all RNA using the Mint cDNA synthesis kit, with priming by a TRBC-specific oligonucleotide. All cDNA was treated with uracil-DNA glycosylase and then went through a first 18-cycle PCR with the universal primers M1SS and BC2_uni_R. Concerning the study's data processing: Normalization of each sample was performed by random selection of 1 million high-quality reads, each carrying a distinct molecular identifier. Reads with shared molecular identifiers were discarded instead of being binned into consensus sequences. MiTCR, with a Q25 quality threshold and the strictest error-elimination algorithm, was used for CDR3 identification, clonotype clustering and error correction. A nonparametric unseen species model with Euler transformation was used to estimate lower-bound total TCR beta diversity. The raw public data were reprocessed by TCRdb itself: fastp quality trimming at Q25, MiXCR clonotype calling, in-frame beta chains only. For every CDR3 protein sequence, its rows merge into one entry that carries the most common genes and DNA. TCRdb's processing, not the authors' own work, is the source of the V and J calls. This sample comprises some 1,000,000 distinct CDR3 sequences, approximately 26% of them detected only once. Jointly, the top ten make up 0.65% to 0.75% of the sample.

Counted from cysteine to phenylalanine, this CDR3 has 14 amino acids. Of all the DNA, just the CDR3 is kept, 42 bases in frame from base 1. Per the germline V gene, ENHRY is the CDR1 and SYGVKD is the CDR2. The same sample was also studied in work on T cells of mothers and their children. The second investigation adds: Nine systemically healthy Caucasian individuals, comprising three mothers and their six children, were included as donors. cDNA synthesis consumed the entire amount of extracted RNA, loaded at approximately 1.6 ug RNA in each 15 ul reaction. Sample barcodes and 2-4 random nucleotides were added via the M1S primer in the second PCR. Each mother yielded over 8.5 million TCR beta CDR3 reads and each child 2.5 million to 3 million reads. Thymic selection shapes the output of TCR recombination in a similar way in related and unrelated pairs, and inherited differences have a minor effect. Normalized repertoire overlap was always slightly but never significantly higher in related than unrelated mother-child pairs. Persistent microchimeric T cell clones were not detected, at a sensitivity of 85 to 100 clones per million clonotypes. Deep NGS was used in the study to compare the TCR beta repertoires of mothers and children and to look for features that separate related mother-child pairs from unrelated individuals. The mean age was roughly 44 +/- 4 years for the mothers and roughly 11 +/- 4 years for the children. After adapters were ligated using NEBNext reagents, the libraries underwent 100+100 nt paired-end sequencing on an Illumina HiSeq 2000. To prevent cross-contamination, the mother and child libraries were prepared a month apart and were sequenced in separate runs. For each donor, somewhere between about 500,000 and 2,300,000 distinct TCR beta clonotypes were identified. Naive TCR beta clonotypes were estimated from low-frequency clonotypes matched to each donor's FACS-determined naive share, without sorting.

This TCR derives from a girl under 10 years old in good health. The specimen sequenced was blood. The rearranged chain carries TRBV10-3 and TRBJ2-5; 10 bases in the middle match TRBD1. Matching the DNA end better, TRBJ2-1 makes the J call doubtful. The nucleotide sequence is TGTGCCGTGAGGACAGGGGGAAAGGCGAGTGAGCAGTTCTTC. Translated, it reads CAVRTGGKASEQFF.